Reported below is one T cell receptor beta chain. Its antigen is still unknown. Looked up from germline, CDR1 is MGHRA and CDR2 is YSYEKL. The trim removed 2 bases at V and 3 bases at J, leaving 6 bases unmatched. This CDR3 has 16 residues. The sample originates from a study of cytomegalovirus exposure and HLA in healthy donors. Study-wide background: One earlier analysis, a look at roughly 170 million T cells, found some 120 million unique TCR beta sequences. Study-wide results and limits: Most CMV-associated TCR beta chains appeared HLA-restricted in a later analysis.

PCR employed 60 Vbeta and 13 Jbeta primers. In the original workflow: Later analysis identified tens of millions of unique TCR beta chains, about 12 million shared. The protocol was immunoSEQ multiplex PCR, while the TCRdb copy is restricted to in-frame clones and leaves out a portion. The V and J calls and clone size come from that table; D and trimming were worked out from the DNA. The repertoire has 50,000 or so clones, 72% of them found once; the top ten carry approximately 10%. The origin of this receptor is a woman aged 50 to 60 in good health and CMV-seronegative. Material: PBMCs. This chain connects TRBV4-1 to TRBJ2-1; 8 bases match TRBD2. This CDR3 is CASSQLTGLDYNEQFF. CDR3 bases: TGCGCCAGCAGCCAATTAACGGGACTAGACTACAATGAGCAGTTCTTC.